Sequencing of this T cell receptor (beta chain) was carried out in a study of blood T cell repertoires in COVID-19. Study in general: There were acute and convalescent COVID-19 samples, and they came from the United States, Italy and Spain. Sample material is recorded as cDNA or gDNA derived from T cells, B-cell-depleted T cells, or PBMCs.

Germline V gene data show CDR1 as MRHNA and CDR2 as SNTAGT. The CDR3 runs to 17 residues. Between the trimmed V and J ends, which lost 5 bases and 1 base, there was a span of 17 bases. In the source study's methods: How many nucleated cells were present was estimated from reference gene primer amplification. Here immunoSEQ multiplex PCR was the method, and the copy in TCRdb shows in-frame clones only, minus some. V and J calls and clone size come straight from that table; D and trimming were deduced from the DNA. The sample carries 200,000 to 250,000 clones, roughly 84% recorded once. J is TRBJ2-2 and V is TRBV6-4; no reliable D call. The sequenced sample consisted of peripheral blood. The TCR originated in an elderly woman with active or convalescent COVID-19. DNA for the CDR3: TGTGCCAGCAGTCCTTCGAATAACATTCTGAACACCGGGGAGCTGTTTTTT. This translates into CASSPSNNILNTGELFF.